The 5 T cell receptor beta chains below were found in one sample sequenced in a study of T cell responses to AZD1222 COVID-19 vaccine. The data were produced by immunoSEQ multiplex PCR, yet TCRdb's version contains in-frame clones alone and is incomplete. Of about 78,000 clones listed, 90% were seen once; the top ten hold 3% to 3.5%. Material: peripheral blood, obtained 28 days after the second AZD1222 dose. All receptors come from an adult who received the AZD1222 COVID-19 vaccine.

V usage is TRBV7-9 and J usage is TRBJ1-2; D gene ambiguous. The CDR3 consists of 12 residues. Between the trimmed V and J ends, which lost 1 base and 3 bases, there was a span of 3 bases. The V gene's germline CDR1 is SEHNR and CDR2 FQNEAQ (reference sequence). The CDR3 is CASSLGDYGYTF. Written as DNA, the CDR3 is TGTGCCAGCAGCTTAGGTGACTATGGCTACACCTTC. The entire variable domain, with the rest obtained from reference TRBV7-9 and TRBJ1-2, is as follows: DTGVSQNPRHKITKRGQNVTFRCDPISEHNRLYWYRQTLGQGPEFLTYFQNEAQLEKSRLLSDRFSAERPKGSFSTLEIQRTEQGDSAMYLCASSLGDYGYTFGSGTRLTVV.

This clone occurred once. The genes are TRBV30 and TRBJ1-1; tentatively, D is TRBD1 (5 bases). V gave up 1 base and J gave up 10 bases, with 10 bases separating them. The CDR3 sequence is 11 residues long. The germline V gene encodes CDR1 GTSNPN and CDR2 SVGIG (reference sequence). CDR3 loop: CAWSGRGPAFF. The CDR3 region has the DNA TGTGCCTGGAGTGGCCGGGGCCCAGCTTTCTTT. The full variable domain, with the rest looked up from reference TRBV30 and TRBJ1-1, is SQTIHQWPATLVQPVGSPLSLECTVEGTSNPNLYWYRQAAGRGLQLLFYSVGIGQISSEVPQNLSASRPQDRQFILSSKKLLLSDSGFYLCAWSGRGPAFFGQGTRLTVV.

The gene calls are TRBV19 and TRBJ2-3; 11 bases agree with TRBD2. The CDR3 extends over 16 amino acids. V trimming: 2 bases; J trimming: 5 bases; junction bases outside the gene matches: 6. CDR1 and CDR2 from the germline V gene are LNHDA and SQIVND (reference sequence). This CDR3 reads CASSILLAGVGDTQYF. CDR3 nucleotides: TGTGCCAGTAGTATATTACTAGCGGGGGTGGGAGATACGCAGTATTTT.

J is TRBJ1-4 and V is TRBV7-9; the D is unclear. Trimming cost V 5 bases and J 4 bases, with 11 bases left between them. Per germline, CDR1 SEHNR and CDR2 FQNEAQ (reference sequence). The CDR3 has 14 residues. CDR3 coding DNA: TGTGCCAGCAGCGACGGGTTGAGTAATGAAAAACTGTTTTTT. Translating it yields CASSDGLSNEKLFF. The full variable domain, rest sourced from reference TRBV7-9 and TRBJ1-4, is DTGVSQNPRHKITKRGQNVTFRCDPISEHNRLYWYRQTLGQGPEFLTYFQNEAQLEKSRLLSDRFSAERPKGSFSTLEIQRTEQGDSAMYLCASSDGLSNEKLFFGSGTQLSVL.

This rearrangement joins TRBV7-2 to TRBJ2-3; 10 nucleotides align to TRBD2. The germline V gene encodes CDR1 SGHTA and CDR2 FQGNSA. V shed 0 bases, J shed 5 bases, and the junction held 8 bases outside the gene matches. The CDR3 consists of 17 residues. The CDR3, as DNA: TGTGCCAGCAGCTTAGCTCCTAGCGGGAGTAGTCAAGATACGCAGTATTTT. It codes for CASSLAPSGSSQDTQYF.